These T cell receptor beta chains were read from a single sample in a study of blood T cell repertoires in COVID-19. Repertoires were generated with immunoSEQ multiplex PCR, while TCRdb's copy carries only in-frame clones and drops some. This sample carries about 230,000 clones, around 90% of them seen once, and the ten largest clones take approximately 10%. Sequencing used PBMCs or T cells enriched from blood (not recorded which). Receptor source: a man aged 25-40 years who had recovered from COVID-19. The CDR3 runs from the conserved cysteine through the conserved F or W. The D gene is left open where the match is weak. Clone sizes are given selectively: once, few, many, or a class where the clone is expanded.

size,D,J,V,CDR3,DNA
-,-,TRBJ2-1,TRBV11-2,CASSLNRHSYNEQFF,TGTGCCAGCAGCTTAAACAGGCACTCCTACAATGAGCAGTTCTTC
-,TRBD1,TRBJ2-7,TRBV30,CAWSTRTGVEQYF,TGTGCCTGGAGTACTAGGACAGGGGTCGAGCAGTACTTC
-,-,TRBJ1-2,TRBV9,CASTLEAGLNGYTF,TGTGCCAGCACCCTGGAGGCCGGCCTCAATGGCTACACCTTC
once,TRBD2,TRBJ2-2,TRBV7-8,CASSLDNRLAGGSGSRNGELFF,TGTGCCAGCAGCTTAGACAACCGACTAGCGGGAGGGAGCGGGTCCCGTAACGGGGAGCTGTTTTTT
-,-,TRBJ1-2,TRBV7-9,CASSLRDNYGYTF,TGTGCCAGCAGCTTGAGGGATAACTATGGCTACACCTTC
once,-,TRBJ1-3,TRBV28,CASSLPPDGSSGNTIYF,TGTGCCAGCAGTCTACCTCCGGACGGGAGCTCTGGAAACACCATATATTTT
-,-,TRBJ1-3,TRBV13,CASSLSSGNTIYF,TGTGCCAGCAGCCTAAGCTCTGGAAACACCATATATTTT
-,-,TRBJ2-1,TRBV30,CAWRRMEGPRPGNEQFF,TGTGCCTGGAGACGTATGGAAGGACCACGCCCAGGGAATGAGCAGTTCTTC
-,-,TRBJ2-2,TRBV12-3/TRBV12-4,CASSLLSYGELFF,TGTGCCAGCAGTTTATTGTCCTACGGGGAGCTGTTTTTT
-,-,TRBJ1-5,TRBV19,CASSDRGPYQPQHF,TGTGCCAGTAGCGACAGAGGCCCTTATCAGCCCCAGCATTTT
-,-,TRBJ1-5,TRBV18,CASSPPGQTNSNQPQHF,TGTGCCAGCTCACCTCCCGGACAGACTAATAGCAATCAGCCCCAGCATTTT
-,-,TRBJ1-1,TRBV18,CASSPRGGYTEAFF,TGTGCCAGCTCACCACGTGGGGGGTACACTGAAGCTTTCTTT
-,TRBD1,TRBJ2-7,TRBV6-6,CASSGDRDYEQYF,TGTGCCAGCAGCGGGGACAGGGACTACGAGCAGTACTTC
-,-,TRBJ1-2,TRBV7-2,CASSLDLRTTGGYTF,TGTGCCAGCAGCTTAGATTTAAGAACTACCGGTGGCTACACCTTC
once,-,TRBJ2-3,TRBV14,CASSLGWSTDTQYF,TGTGCCAGCAGCCTCGGGTGGAGCACAGATACGCAGTATTTT
-,-,TRBJ1-1,TRBV15,CATSRDATPEAFF,TGTGCCACCAGCAGAGATGCGACTCCAGAAGCTTTCTTT
-,TRBD2,TRBJ2-7,TRBV5-1,CASSFIGRGYEQYF,TGCGCCAGCAGCTTTATCGGGAGGGGCTACGAGCAGTACTTC
-,-,TRBJ2-1,TRBV7-9,CASSSLTGEQFF,TGTGCCAGCAGCTCCTTGACGGGTGAGCAGTTCTTC
few,TRBD1,TRBJ2-3,TRBV6-4,CASRPGQGTHTQYF,TGTGCCAGCAGACCGGGACAGGGTACGCATACGCAGTATTTT
-,TRBD1,TRBJ1-6,TRBV3-1/TRBV3-2,CASSQLGTGGSPLHF,TGTGCCAGCAGCCAATTGGGGACAGGGGGTTCACCCCTCCACTTT
once,-,TRBJ2-6,TRBV28,CASSHGRGISSGANVLTF,TGTGCCAGCAGTCACGGAAGAGGGATTTCCTCTGGGGCCAACGTCCTGACTTTC
-,-,TRBJ2-6,TRBV27,CASSPRTAAGWANVLTF,TGTGCCAGCAGTCCCAGGACAGCCGCAGGTTGGGCCAACGTCCTGACTTTC
-,TRBD2,TRBJ2-1,TRBV5-6,CASSQIGLAESNEQFF,TGTGCCAGCAGCCAAATTGGACTAGCGGAGTCCAATGAGCAGTTCTTC
-,TRBD1,TRBJ1-5,TRBV29-1,CSVAGTGGPNSNQPQHF,TGCAGCGTTGCTGGGACAGGGGGCCCCAATAGCAATCAGCCCCAGCATTTT
-,TRBD2,TRBJ2-7,TRBV6-5,CASRGSLAGAEQYF,TGTGCCAGCAGAGGTTCACTAGCGGGAGCAGAGCAGTACTTC
-,-,TRBJ1-2,TRBV6-5,CASSSPGESINYGYTF,TGTGCCAGCAGTTCCCCGGGGGAAAGTATCAACTATGGCTACACCTTC
-,-,TRBJ2-2,TRBV5-1,CASSLGEPTGELFF,TGCGCCAGCAGCTTGGGAGAACCCACCGGGGAGCTGTTTTTT
-,TRBD1,TRBJ1-2,TRBV30,CAWSGQGYYYGYTF,TGTGCCTGGAGTGGACAGGGATATTACTATGGCTACACCTTC
-,-,TRBJ1-2,TRBV6-5,CAVQDITGYTF,TGTGCCGTACAGGATATCACTGGCTACACCTTC
-,-,TRBJ2-7,TRBV19,CASSKKEGTWAYEQYF,TGTGCCAGTAGTAAGAAGGAGGGGACGTGGGCCTACGAGCAGTACTTC
once,-,TRBJ2-7,TRBV13,CASSLAWGDTYEQYF,TGTGCCAGCAGCTTAGCATGGGGAGACACCTACGAGCAGTACTTC
-,-,TRBJ1-1,TRBV7-3,CASSLNYGPDSEAFF,TGTGCCAGCAGCTTAAATTATGGCCCGGACAGTGAAGCTTTCTTT
-,-,TRBJ1-2,TRBV5-4,CASSLQDGVYGYTF,TGTGCCAGCAGCTTGCAAGACGGAGTCTATGGCTACACCTTC
-,-,TRBJ2-1,TRBV10-2,CASSGDFPSEQFF,TGCGCCAGCAGCGGTGACTTCCCGTCCGAGCAGTTCTTC
once,-,TRBJ2-7,TRBV5-6,CASWQEHGVSSYEQYF,TGTGCCAGCTGGCAAGAACACGGAGTGAGCTCCTACGAGCAGTACTTC
-,-,TRBJ2-5,TRBV5-1,CASSPGRWETQYF,TGCGCCAGCAGCCCGGGTCGGTGGGAGACCCAGTACTTC
-,-,TRBJ2-1,TRBV9,CASSVEVRDNEQFF,TGTGCCAGCAGCGTAGAGGTGCGGGACAATGAGCAGTTCTTC
-,-,TRBJ1-6,TRBV15,CATSRDSLWQGLRSPLHF,TGTGCCACCAGCAGAGATTCGTTATGGCAGGGGTTGCGTTCACCCCTCCACTTT
-,TRBD1,TRBJ2-7,TRBV9,CASSFRQGNYEQYF,TGTGCCAGCAGCTTCCGACAGGGTAACTACGAGCAGTACTTC
once,-,TRBJ1-4,TRBV5-1,CASKAGGLNEKLFF,TGCGCCAGCAAAGCGGGAGGGCTCAATGAAAAACTGTTTTTT
-,-,TRBJ1-5,TRBV30,CAWSVRRFNQPQHF,TGTGCCTGGAGTGTACGCAGATTCAATCAGCCCCAGCATTTT
-,TRBD2,TRBJ2-1,TRBV19,CASNLGLAASYNEQFF,TGTGCCAGTAATCTCGGGCTAGCGGCTTCCTACAATGAGCAGTTCTTC
-,TRBD1,TRBJ2-7,TRBV19,CASSNLGTGAYEQYF,TGTGCCAGTAGTAATCTCGGGACAGGTGCCTACGAGCAGTACTTC
-,TRBD1,TRBJ1-5,TRBV28,CASSRDRGAQPQHF,TGTGCCAGCAGTAGGGACAGGGGCGCTCAGCCCCAGCATTTT
-,-,TRBJ1-1,TRBV30,CAWSVGDTEAFF,TGTGCCTGGAGTGTAGGGGACACTGAAGCTTTCTTT
few,-,TRBJ1-1,TRBV4-2,CASSQIPGGWQGITEAFF,TGTGCCAGCAGCCAAATACCCGGGGGGTGGCAGGGTATCACTGAAGCTTTCTTT
-,-,TRBJ1-5,TRBV28,CASRNTGPSNQPQHF,TGTGCCAGCAGAAACACAGGCCCCAGCAATCAGCCCCAGCATTTT